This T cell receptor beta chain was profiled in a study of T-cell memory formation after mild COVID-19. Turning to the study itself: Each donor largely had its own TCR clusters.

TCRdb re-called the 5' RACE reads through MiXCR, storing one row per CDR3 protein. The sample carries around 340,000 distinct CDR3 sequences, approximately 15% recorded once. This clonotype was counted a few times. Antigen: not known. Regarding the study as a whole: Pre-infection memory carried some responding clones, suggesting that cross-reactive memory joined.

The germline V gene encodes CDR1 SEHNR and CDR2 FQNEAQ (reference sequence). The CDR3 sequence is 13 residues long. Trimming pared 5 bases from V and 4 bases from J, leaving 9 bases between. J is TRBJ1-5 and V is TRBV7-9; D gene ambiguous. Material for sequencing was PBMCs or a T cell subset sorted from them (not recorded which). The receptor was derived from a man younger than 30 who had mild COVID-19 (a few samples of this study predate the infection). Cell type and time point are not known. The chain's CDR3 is CASSAGVNQPQHF. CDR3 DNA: TGTGCCAGCAGCGCCGGGGTAAATCAGCCCCAGCATTTT.